This T cell receptor (beta chain) was profiled in a study of regulatory T cells in long-lasting Graves disease. Study-level information: Graves' patients diagnosed newly had used antithyroid drugs under 3 months.

Study results and caveats: Newly diagnosed Graves' patients had higher TCR diversity than persistent ones.

The CDR3 is 15 residues long. Germline V gives CDR1 MDHEN, CDR2 SYDVKM. Between the trimmed V and J ends, which lost 10 bases and 4 bases, there was a span of 19 bases. For TCR beta, libraries came from iRepertoire HTBI primers and Arm-PCR of CDR3 regions. TCRdb recomputed calls from the multiplex PCR reads with MiXCR, one row per CDR3 protein. This sample has 600,000 to 650,000 distinct CDR3 sequences, with 16% found just once. This clonotype was counted between two and nine times. Antigen: not known. Time point described: newly diagnosed GD, antithyroid drugs for less than 3 months. RNA from PBMCs was the source of the TCR library. These records were also assigned to another study, of T cells in Graves' hyperthyroidism and ophthalmopathy. That publication notes: With a duration under 2 months, the hyperthyroidism was newly diagnosed in patients aged 18 to 65. First-round RT-PCR targeting the TCR CDR3 was performed with the HTBI primer set.

This clonotype was obtained from a woman between 25 and 40 years old with Graves disease. Sequencing used peripheral blood mononuclear cells (PBMCs), obtained at new diagnosis, from a patient treated with antithyroid drugs. The chain recombines TRBV28 with TRBJ2-2; unclear D gene. The CDR3 DNA reads TGTGCCACCCATATTTCAGGACCATCCACCGGGGAGCTGTTTTTT. It encodes CATHISGPSTGELFF.